The entry that follows covers one T cell receptor (beta chain) sequence. CDR3 length equals 16 residues. V was trimmed by 0 bases and J by 0 bases, leaving 9 bases between them. Germline values: CDR1 ENHRY, CDR2 SYGVKD. Original processing methods: Estimated nucleated cell counts came from reference gene primer amplification. Here immunoSEQ multiplex PCR was the method, and the copy in TCRdb shows in-frame clones only, minus some. V and J calls and clone size are copied from that table; D and trimming were computed from the DNA. This sample has around 250,000 clones; 82% occur once, and the top ten carry less than 3.5%. The sample originates from a study of blood T cell repertoires in COVID-19. Overall study context: The United States, Italy and Spain provided the acute and convalescent COVID-19 samples. Sources were T cells, B-cell-depleted T cells, or PBMCs; the material itself was cDNA or gDNA.

Input material: peripheral blood. V and J are TRBV10-3 and TRBJ1-5; D is unresolved. The receptor was isolated from a woman between 18 and 30 years old with acute or convalescent COVID-19. The chain's CDR3 is CAISESAGFSNQPQHF. The CDR3 DNA is TGTGCCATCAGTGAGTCAGCAGGATTTAGCAATCAGCCCCAGCATTTT.